Below are 11 T cell receptor beta chains sequenced from a single sample in a study of identical twins. A single record per CDR3 protein comes from TCRdb applying MiXCR to the 5' RACE reads. The repertoire includes fewer than 250,000 distinct CDR3 sequences, around 6.9% of them detected once, and just under 2% sits in the top ten. The same sample was also studied in work on yellow fever vaccine responses in identical twins.

The sequencing input was memory (CD45RO+) T cells sorted from blood. The receptor source for this set is a woman aged 18 to 35 in good health.

This clonotype came up many times. The chain employs TRBV29-1 and TRBJ2-3, with 7 bases matching TRBD1. The CDR3 runs 13 residues. V was pared by 3 bases and J by 2 bases, with 2 bases of the junction left unmatched. Germline assignment: CDR1 SQVTM and CDR2 ANQGSEA. The CDR3, as DNA: TGCAGCGTTGATGAGGGGGCCACAGATACGCAGTATTTT. Protein: CSVDEGATDTQYF.

This clonotype came up a few times. The chain uses TRBV5-8 and TRBJ2-5; TRBD1 is a possible D gene (6 bases). CDR1 is SGHTS and CDR2 is YDEGEE in the germline V gene. Trimming took off 3 bases at V and 5 bases at J, with 14 bases between the two ends. This CDR3 comprises 14 residues. CDR3 protein: CASSSHRVRETQYF. CDR3 nucleotide sequence: TGTGCCAGCAGCTCCCACAGGGTCAGGGAGACCCAGTACTTC.

The chain employs TRBV15 and TRBJ2-3, with D perhaps TRBD2 (7 bases). The CDR3 consists of 14 residues. The germline V gene has CDR1 LNHNV and CDR2 YYDKDF (reference sequence). V was cut by 5 bases and J by 3 bases, with 12 bases left in between. The CDR3 protein is CATSVGGPTDTQYF. The CDR3 DNA is TGTGCCACCAGCGTCGGGGGGCCGACAGATACGCAGTATTTT.

The chain links TRBV7-9 to TRBJ1-2; D uncertain. Trimming shortened V by 5 bases and J by 5 bases, and 9 bases separated the two germline ends. Germline V gives CDR1 SEHNR, CDR2 FQNEAQ (reference sequence). The CDR3 covers 12 residues. This CDR3 is CASSPDGYGYTF. The DNA of the CDR3 is TGTGCCAGCAGCCCGGACGGATATGGCTACACCTTC.

This chain uses TRBV20-1 with TRBJ2-7, with D unclear. The CDR3 contains 14 residues. The germline V and J ends were trimmed by 3 bases and 0 bases, with 12 bases remaining between them. Germline V gives CDR1 DFQATT, CDR2 SNEGSKA (reference sequence). The DNA for the CDR3 is TGCAGTGCTAGGTTCGCTGGCGACTCCTACGAGCAGTACTTC. This encodes CSARFAGDSYEQYF.

J is TRBJ2-5 and V is TRBV2; 12 nucleotides align to TRBD2. The length of the CDR3 is 15 residues. The ends lost 7 bases at V and 1 base at J; junction bases unmatched: 4. Germline V gives CDR1 SNHLY, CDR2 FYNNEI. The CDR3 nucleotides read TGTGCCAGCACGGAACTAGCGGGGGGCCAAGAGACCCAGTACTTC. This sequence encodes CASTELAGGQETQYF.

This clonotype appeared a few times. DNA for the CDR3: TGTGCCAGCAGTTTATCAGGGAGGTCGGATGAGCAGTTCTTC. The encoded protein is CASSLSGRSDEQFF. The genes are TRBV28 and TRBJ2-1, with D possibly being TRBD2 (6 bases). The ends were cut back, 1 base at V and 8 bases at J, with 12 bases in the middle. CDR1 is MDHEN and CDR2 is SYDVKM in the germline V gene. The CDR3 is 14 amino acids.

The chain joins TRBV12-3 or TRBV12-4 to TRBJ2-5; D is perhaps TRBD2 (7 bases). This CDR3 is built from 16 residues. Between the trimmed V and J ends, which lost 1 base and 2 bases, there was a span of 14 bases. CDR3 coding DNA: TGTGCCAGCAGTTTAGAGGGGGGGCGGGGGCAAGAGACCCAGTACTTC. It yields the protein CASSLEGGRGQETQYF.

This clonotype was picked up many times. The chain uses TRBV20-1 and TRBJ2-5, with D perhaps matching TRBD1 or TRBD2 (5 bases each). This CDR3 contains 14 residues. Looked up from germline, CDR1 is DFQATT and CDR2 is SNEGSKA (reference sequence). V dropped 6 bases and J dropped 4 bases, with 18 bases sitting between them. The CDR3, as DNA: TGCAGTGCCCCTCCGGTGGGGGAAGGAGAGACCCAGTACTTC. Translation gives CSAPPVGEGETQYF.

This clonotype has a count of ten or more. The CDR3 DNA reads TGCGCCAGCAGCTTGGTGGCCGATGGAGGGGAGACCCAGTACTTC. This translates into CASSLVADGGETQYF. The chain links TRBV5-1 to TRBJ2-5; D perhaps matches TRBD2 (6 bases). This CDR3 spans 15 amino acids. The germline CDR1 and CDR2 sequences are SGHRS and YFSETQ. V lost 0 bases and J lost 5, with 14 bases in between. The whole variable domain, filled in from reference TRBV5-1 and TRBJ2-5, reads KAGVTQTPRYLIKTRGQQVTLSCSPISGHRSVSWYQQTPGQGLQFLFEYFSETQRNKGNFPGRFSGRQFSNSRSEMNVSTLELGDSALYLCASSLVADGGETQYFGPGTRLLVL.

The chain carries TRBV7-9 and TRBJ2-5, with 15 nucleotides matching TRBD2. V lost 5 bases to trimming and J lost 4 bases; unmatched junction nucleotides: 5. Germline loops: CDR1 SEHNR, CDR2 FQNEAQ (reference sequence). The CDR3 length is 16 residues. In DNA, the CDR3 is TGTGCCAGCAGCGGACTAGCGGGGGGGTCCTCAGAGACCCAGTACTTC. It encodes CASSGLAGGSSETQYF.